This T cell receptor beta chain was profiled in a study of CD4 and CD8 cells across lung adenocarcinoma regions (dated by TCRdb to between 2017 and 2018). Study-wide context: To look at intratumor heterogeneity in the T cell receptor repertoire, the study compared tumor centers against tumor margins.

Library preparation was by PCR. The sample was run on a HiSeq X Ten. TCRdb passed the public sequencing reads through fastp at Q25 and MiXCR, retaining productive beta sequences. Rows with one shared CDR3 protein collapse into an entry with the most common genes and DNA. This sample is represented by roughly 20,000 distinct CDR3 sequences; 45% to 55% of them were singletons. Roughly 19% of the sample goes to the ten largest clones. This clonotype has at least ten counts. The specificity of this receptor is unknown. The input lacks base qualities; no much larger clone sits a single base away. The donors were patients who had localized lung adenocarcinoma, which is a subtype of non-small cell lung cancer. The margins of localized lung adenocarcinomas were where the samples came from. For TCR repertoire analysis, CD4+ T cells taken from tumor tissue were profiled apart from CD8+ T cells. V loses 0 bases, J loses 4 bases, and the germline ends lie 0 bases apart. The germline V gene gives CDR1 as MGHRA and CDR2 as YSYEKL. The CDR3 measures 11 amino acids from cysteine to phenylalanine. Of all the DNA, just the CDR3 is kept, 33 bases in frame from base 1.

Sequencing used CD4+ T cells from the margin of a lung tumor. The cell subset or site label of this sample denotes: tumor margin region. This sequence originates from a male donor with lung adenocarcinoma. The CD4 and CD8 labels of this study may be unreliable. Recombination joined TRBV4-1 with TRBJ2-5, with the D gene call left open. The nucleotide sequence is TGCGCCAGCAGCCAAGAAGAGACCCAGTACTTC. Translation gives CASSQEETQYF.